This T cell receptor (beta chain) is drawn from a study of T cell repertoires in cytomegalovirus infection (dated by TCRdb to between 2018 and 2021). With respect to the entire study: Recently identified HLA-C-restricted CMV epitopes, whose presentation resists viral immunomodulation, were targeted by peptide stimulations together with well-studied HLA-B-restricted epitopes. Because public TCR beta signatures pointed to carriage of CMV infection together with the matching HLA type, the HLA type of each donor mattered for the analysis. General findings and caveats noted by the study authors: Carriers of CMV infection plus the relevant HLA type were discriminated by the cumulative frequency of public TCR beta family members in the study cohort and in an independent approximately 360-donor cohort. The ex vivo response was dominated by HLA-C-restricted CMV-specific TCR beta clonotypes, which also provided the single most frequent clonotype in two of eight donors.

The data were produced on an Illumina HiSeq 1500. TCRdb passed the public sequencing reads through fastp at Q25 and MiXCR, retaining productive beta sequences. CDR3 protein duplicates are merged, each entry listing the most common genes and DNA. The sample table lists some 200,000 distinct CDR3 sequences, about 40% of them with a count of one. 59% of the sample goes to the ten largest clones. The CDR3 starts with the cysteine, ends with the phenylalanine, and has 13 residues. Of the read, only the CDR3 DNA is kept; its 39 bases are in frame from base 1. Per the germline V gene (reference sequence), MNHEY is the CDR1 and SMNVEV is the CDR2. Trimming takes 4 bases from V and 6 bases from J, and the germline ends sit 10 bases apart. Per the publication, the treatment or condition label means: in vitro stimulation with specific CMV peptide epitopes to enrich CMV-specific T cells. This clonotype was counted a single time. No antigen is known for it. Qualities for individual bases were not recorded, and no much larger clone is one base off. A solitary read yields weak support.

The sequencing used CD8+ T cells from cultured PBMCs, collected from culture after CMV antigen stimulation. The sequence was obtained from a human donor in good health (CMV status not recorded). Some clones in this sample may be carry-over from other donors' samples. Rearrangement joined TRBV27 to TRBJ2-1, with the D gene not confidently named. The nucleotide sequence reads TGTGCCAGCAGTTGGAGCGTCCGCAATGAGCAGTTCTTC. Protein translation: CASSWSVRNEQFF.